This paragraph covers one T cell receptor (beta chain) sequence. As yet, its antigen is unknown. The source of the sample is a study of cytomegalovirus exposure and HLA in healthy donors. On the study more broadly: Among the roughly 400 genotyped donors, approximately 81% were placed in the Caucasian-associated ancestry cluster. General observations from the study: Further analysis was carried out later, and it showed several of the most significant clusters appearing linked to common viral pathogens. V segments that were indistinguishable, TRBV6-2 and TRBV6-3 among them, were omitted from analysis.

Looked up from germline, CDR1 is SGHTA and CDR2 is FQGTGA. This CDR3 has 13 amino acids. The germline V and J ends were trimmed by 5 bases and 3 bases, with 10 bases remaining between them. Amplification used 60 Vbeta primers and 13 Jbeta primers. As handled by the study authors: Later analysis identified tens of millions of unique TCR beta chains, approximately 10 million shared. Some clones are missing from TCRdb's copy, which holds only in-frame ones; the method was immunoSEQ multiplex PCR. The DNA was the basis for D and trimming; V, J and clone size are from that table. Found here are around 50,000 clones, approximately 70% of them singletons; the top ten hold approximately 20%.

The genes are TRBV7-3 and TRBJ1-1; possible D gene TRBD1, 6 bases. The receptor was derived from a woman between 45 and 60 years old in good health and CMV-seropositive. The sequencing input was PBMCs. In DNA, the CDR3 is TGTGCCAGCAGCCTGGACAGTGACACTGAAGCTTTCTTT. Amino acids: CASSLDSDTEAFF.